Listed below are T cell receptor beta chains from one sample, sequenced in a study of blood T cell repertoires in COVID-19. The repertoire was sequenced with immunoSEQ multiplex PCR; TCRdb's copy has only in-frame clones and lacks some. The sample has about 190,000 clones, 84% seen once. Sequencing used PBMCs or T cells enriched from blood (not recorded which). These receptors all stem from a woman younger than 45 who had recovered from COVID-19. The CDR3 runs from the conserved cysteine through the conserved F or W. D genes are given only for firm matches. Only some rows state a clone size, as once, few, many or a class for expanded clones.

DNA | CDR3 | D | V | size | J
TGTGCCAGCAGCCTTAGCGGGTCTGAGCAGTTCTTC | CASSLSGSEQFF | TRBD2 | TRBV7-8 | . | TRBJ2-1
TGCGCCAGCAGCTTAGGCCGGGGGGGCCCCTCTGGAAACACCATATATTTT | CASSLGRGGPSGNTIYF | . | TRBV5-1 | . | TRBJ1-3
TGTGCCAGTATGGGACAATGGGGTTCCCACGAGCAGTACTTC | CASMGQWGSHEQYF | . | TRBV19 | . | TRBJ2-7
TGTGCCAGCAGACAGCGGGCCGATAGCAATCAGCCCCAGCATTTT | CASRQRADSNQPQHF | . | TRBV6-5 | few | TRBJ1-5
TGTGCCAGCAGTGTAGCGGGAGGGAGTTCCTACAATGAGCAGTTCTTC | CASSVAGGSSYNEQFF | TRBD2 | TRBV6-4 | . | TRBJ2-1
TGCAGCGTTGGAGACCGGACTAGCGGGAGAGCGAACATTCAGTACTTC | CSVGDRTSGRANIQYF | TRBD2 | TRBV29-1 | . | TRBJ2-4
TGTGCCAGCAGCGTAGGAGCGCGGATCTCTAGTGCTGAAGCTTTCTTT | CASSVGARISSAEAFF | . | TRBV9 | . | TRBJ1-1
TGTGCCAGCAGTTCCCACGAGGGGGATGGCAATCAGCCCCAGCATTTT | CASSSHEGDGNQPQHF | . | TRBV28 | . | TRBJ1-5
TGTGCCAGCAGCCAAGATAGAATAAGCCTCGTTAACACCGGGGAGCTGTTTTTT | CASSQDRISLVNTGELFF | . | TRBV4-2 | few | TRBJ2-2
TGCAGCGTGAAGGATACAGGGGGTGAAACAGATACGCAGTATTTT | CSVKDTGGETDTQYF | TRBD1 | TRBV29-1 | . | TRBJ2-3
TGTGCCAGCAGCTTGGGGCGCAGACAGGGAGGAGGAGCTTTCTTT | CASSLGRRQGGGAFF | TRBD1 | TRBV7-2 | few | TRBJ1-1
TGTGCCAGCAGCCGGTTTAGGGGGGGCTTCGCACCCCTCCACTTT | CASSRFRGGFAPLHF | . | TRBV3-1/TRBV3-2 | once | TRBJ1-6
TGTGCCAGCACCCAGAATGGTCGGAACACTGAAGCTTTCTTT | CASTQNGRNTEAFF | . | TRBV6-5 | . | TRBJ1-1
TGCGCCAGCTACGGGACAGGGCACCCCCTGCCCCGGGAGACCCAGTACTTC | CASYGTGHPLPRETQYF | TRBD1 | TRBV5-1 | . | TRBJ2-5
TGTGCCAGCAGTTCGCCCCAATCTAGCACCGAGCGGCCCTACGAGCAGTACTTC | CASSSPQSSTERPYEQYF | . | TRBV28 | . | TRBJ2-7
TGTGCCATCAGTCGACAGCCCCAAGAGACCCAGTACTTC | CAISRQPQETQYF | . | TRBV10-3 | once | TRBJ2-5
TGTGCCAGCAGCCAAGATCCGAGCTCCTACGAGCAGTACTTC | CASSQDPSSYEQYF | . | TRBV14 | once | TRBJ2-7
TGTGCCAGCAGCCAAGACCTCAGAGGTTCACCCCTCCACTTT | CASSQDLRGSPLHF | . | TRBV3-1/TRBV3-2 | . | TRBJ1-6
TGTGCCAGCAGTGAAATCCTCGGTCAGCCCCAGCATTTT | CASSEILGQPQHF | . | TRBV6-1 | . | TRBJ1-5
TGTGCCAGCAGTCTCACCCTGACCCTCGGGAACTATGGCTACACCTTC | CASSLTLTLGNYGYTF | . | TRBV28 | . | TRBJ1-2
TGTGCCAGTAGGCCCGTAGCGGGAGGGCCTTTCAATGAGCAGTTCTTC | CASRPVAGGPFNEQFF | TRBD2 | TRBV19 | . | TRBJ2-1
TGTGCCAGCTCACTCCCCACTAGCGGACCTTACAATGAGCAGTTCTTC | CASSLPTSGPYNEQFF | TRBD2 | TRBV18 | once | TRBJ2-1